A single sample is the source of the 13 T cell receptor beta chains below, sequenced in a study of shared clonotypes between healthy human individuals. Only in-frame clones appear in the TCRdb table, and some are missing; sequencing was by immunoSEQ multiplex PCR. The sample has some 2,000,000 clones; approximately 96% are singletons. The sample comprised naive CD4+ T cells sorted from blood. The sample's subset: CD45RA+ positively selected. The receptor source for this set is a man between 18 and 29 years old in good health.

The table lists this clone with a few counts. The chain links TRBV18 to TRBJ1-2; D not resolved. V was pared by 0 bases and J by 8 bases, with 10 bases between. CDR1 is KGHSH and CDR2 is LQKENI in the germline V gene. The CDR3 totals 13 residues. CDR3 bases: TGTGCCAGCTCACCACCGGTTAGCTGGGGCTACACCTTC. Translating gives CASSPPVSWGYTF.

The chain couples TRBV7-2 to TRBJ1-6, with D possibly being TRBD1 (5 bases). Germline assignment: CDR1 SGHTA and CDR2 FQGNSA. V dropped 2 bases and J dropped 7 bases, with 21 bases sitting between them. This CDR3 region has 18 residues. Written as DNA, the CDR3 is TGTGCCAGCAGCTTAATGGTCCTGATTGGGGCTGGGAATTCACCCCTCCACTTT. This gives the protein CASSLMVLIGAGNSPLHF.

As for this clone: Different DNA sequences within this sample yield the same CDR3. The V gene is TRBV18, the J gene TRBJ2-2; D uncertain. CDR1 and CDR2 (germline): KGHSH, LQKENI. V dropped 6 bases and J dropped 3 bases, with 14 bases sitting between them. This CDR3 is built from 15 residues. The CDR3 nucleotides are TGTGCCAGCTCGCCGAGACTCGCAGACACCGGGGAGCTGTTTTTT. It specifies CASSPRLADTGELFF.

The chain employs TRBV28 and TRBJ2-7, with D tentatively TRBD1 (5 bases). This CDR3 contains 14 residues. V was pared by 5 bases and J by 1 base, with 12 bases between. Germline V gives CDR1 MDHEN, CDR2 SYDVKM. The chain's CDR3 is CASSIPQGSYEQYF. CDR3 nucleotides: TGTGCCAGCAGTATCCCCCAGGGTTCCTACGAGCAGTACTTC.

Note on this clone: The same CDR3 can be traced to other DNA sequences in this sample. The chain employs TRBV5-6 and TRBJ2-1; no definite D call. The V gene lost 2 bases and the J gene lost 4 bases, with 7 bases spanning the gap. The CDR3 runs 13 residues. Germline lookup yields CDR1 SGHDT and CDR2 YYEEEE. CDR3 sequence: CASSFTRYNEQFF. The CDR3 nucleotides read TGTGCCAGCAGCTTCACCAGGTACAATGAGCAGTTCTTC.

This chain links TRBV5-4 with TRBJ2-5; 10 bases map to TRBD2. The junction had 9 bases not matched to a gene; V was cut back by 3 bases and J by 4 bases. This CDR3 has 16 residues. Germline loops: CDR1 SGHNT, CDR2 YYREEE (reference sequence). The CDR3 loop reads CASSSPSGGAAETQYF. The CDR3 DNA reads as TGTGCCAGCAGCTCTCCGAGCGGGGGGGCCGCAGAGACCCAGTACTTC.

To note about this clone: This specimen includes other DNA sequences encoding the same CDR3. The rearrangement uses TRBV7-2 and TRBJ2-3, with 14 positions matching TRBD2. The CDR3 contains 16 residues. Germline values: CDR1 SGHTA, CDR2 FQGNSA. The V gene end was trimmed by 4 bases and the J gene end by 1 base; junction bases not matched to a gene: 1. CDR3 in DNA: TGTGCCAGCAGCTCGGGACTAGCGGGAGGCACAGATACGCAGTATTTT. Protein product: CASSSGLAGGTDTQYF.

The chain is built from TRBV18 and TRBJ2-3, with D hard to call. The V and J ends lost 5 bases and 4 bases respectively, with 7 bases between them. The germline gives CDR1 KGHSH, CDR2 LQKENI. The CDR3 length is 12 residues. The CDR3 loop reads CASSSEADTQYF. The CDR3 DNA is TGTGCCAGCTCATCAGAGGCAGATACGCAGTATTTT.

The chain uses TRBV11-2 and TRBJ2-7; 8 bases agree with TRBD2. The CDR3 totals 16 residues. CDR1 is SGHAT and CDR2 is FQNNGV in the germline V gene. J lost 1 base, V lost 0 bases, and 5 bases had no gene match. The CDR3 DNA reads as TGTGCCAGCAGCTTAGATCGAACTAGCGGATCCTACGAGCAGTACTTC. It is translated as CASSLDRTSGSYEQYF.

The V gene is TRBV30, the J gene TRBJ2-7, with TRBD2 identical over 11 bases. Germline trimming cut 4 bases from V and 1 base from J; bases unmatched to any gene: 3. The CDR3 sequence is 14 residues long. CDR1 and CDR2 (germline): GTSNPN, SVGIG (reference sequence). The CDR3 loop reads CAWTSGGKSYEQYF. CDR3 coding DNA: TGTGCCTGGACTAGCGGGGGGAAGTCCTACGAGCAGTACTTC.

The J gene is TRBJ1-5, the V gene TRBV19; D is perhaps TRBD1 (5 bases). This CDR3 has 20 residues. CDR1 is LNHDA, CDR2 SQIVND, per germline (reference sequence). The V end lost 0 bases, the J end lost 2 bases, and 23 bases lay between the germline ends. The CDR3 reads CASSIESARGRRMGNQPQHF. The CDR3 DNA reads as TGTGCCAGTAGTATAGAGTCCGCGCGGGGCCGACGAATGGGCAATCAGCCCCAGCATTTT.

This clone was seen once. The genes are TRBV9 and TRBJ2-2, with 14 bases matching TRBD2. Trimming removed 2 bases from V and 6 bases from J; junction bases left unmatched: 3. Germline CDR1 and CDR2: SGDLS and YYNGEE. The CDR3 totals 16 residues. CDR3 loop: CASSVGTSGRPGELFF. Written as DNA, the CDR3 is TGTGCCAGCAGCGTCGGGACTAGCGGGAGACCCGGGGAGCTGTTTTTT.

The gene calls are TRBV30 and TRBJ1-2; possibly TRBD1 for D (6 bases). The length of the CDR3 is 12 residues. Trimming cost V 5 bases and J 10 bases, with 17 bases left between them. Germline lookup yields CDR1 GTSNPN and CDR2 SVGIG (reference sequence). CDR3 DNA: TGTGCCTGGGTAGGCGCAACAGGGTACTACACCTTC. Amino acids: CAWVGATGYYTF.